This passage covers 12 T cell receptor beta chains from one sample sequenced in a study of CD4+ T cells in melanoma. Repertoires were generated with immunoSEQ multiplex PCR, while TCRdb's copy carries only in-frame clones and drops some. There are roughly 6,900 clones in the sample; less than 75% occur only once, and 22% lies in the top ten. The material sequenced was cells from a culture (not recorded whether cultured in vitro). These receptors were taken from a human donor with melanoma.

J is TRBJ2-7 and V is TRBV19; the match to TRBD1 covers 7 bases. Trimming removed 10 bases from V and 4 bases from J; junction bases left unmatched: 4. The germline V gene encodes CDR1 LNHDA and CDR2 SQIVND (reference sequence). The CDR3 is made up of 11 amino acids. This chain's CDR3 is CATRQGYEQYF. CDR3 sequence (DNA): TGTGCCACCCGACAGGGTTACGAGCAGTACTTC.

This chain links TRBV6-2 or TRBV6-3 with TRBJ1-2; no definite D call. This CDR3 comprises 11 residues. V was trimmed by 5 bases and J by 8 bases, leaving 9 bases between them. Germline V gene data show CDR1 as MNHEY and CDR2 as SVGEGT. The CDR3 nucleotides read TGTGCCAGCAGTCAGGAGGACGGCTACACCTTC. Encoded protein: CASSQEDGYTF.

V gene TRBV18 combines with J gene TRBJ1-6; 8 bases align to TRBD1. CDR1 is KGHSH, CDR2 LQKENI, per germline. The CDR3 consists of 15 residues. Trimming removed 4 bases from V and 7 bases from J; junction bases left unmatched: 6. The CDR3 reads CASSRAGTGNSPLHF. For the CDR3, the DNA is TGTGCCAGCTCACGGGCCGGGACAGGCAATTCACCCCTCCACTTT.

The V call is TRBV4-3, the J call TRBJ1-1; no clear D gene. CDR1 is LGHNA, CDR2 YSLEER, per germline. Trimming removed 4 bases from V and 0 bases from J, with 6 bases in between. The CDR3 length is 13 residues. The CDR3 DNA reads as TGCGCCAGCAGCCCGCTAATGAACACTGAAGCTTTCTTT. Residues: CASSPLMNTEAFF.

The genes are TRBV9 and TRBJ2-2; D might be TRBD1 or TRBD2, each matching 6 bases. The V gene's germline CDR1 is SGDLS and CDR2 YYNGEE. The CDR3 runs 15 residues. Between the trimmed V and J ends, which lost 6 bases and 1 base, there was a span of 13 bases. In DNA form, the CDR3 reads TGTGCCAGCATAGTCAGGGGAGGGAACACCGGGGAGCTGTTTTTT. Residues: CASIVRGGNTGELFF.

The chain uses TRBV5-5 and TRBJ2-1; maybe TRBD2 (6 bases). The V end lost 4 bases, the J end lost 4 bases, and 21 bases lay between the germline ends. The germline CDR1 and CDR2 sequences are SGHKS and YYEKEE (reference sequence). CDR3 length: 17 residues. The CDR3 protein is CASSPVRVAEKYNEQFF. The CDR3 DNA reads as TGTGCCAGCAGCCCCGTGAGGGTAGCGGAGAAATACAATGAGCAGTTCTTC.

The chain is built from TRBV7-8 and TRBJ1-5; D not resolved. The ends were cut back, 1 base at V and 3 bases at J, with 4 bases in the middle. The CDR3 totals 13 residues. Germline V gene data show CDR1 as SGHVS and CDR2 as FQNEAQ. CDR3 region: CASSLGINQPQHF. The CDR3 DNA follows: TGTGCCAGCAGCTTAGGGATCAATCAGCCCCAGCATTTT.

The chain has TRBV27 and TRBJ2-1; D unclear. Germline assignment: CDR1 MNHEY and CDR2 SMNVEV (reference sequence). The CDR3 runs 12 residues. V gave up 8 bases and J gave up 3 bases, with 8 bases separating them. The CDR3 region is CASGYNYNEQFF. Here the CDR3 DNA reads TGTGCCAGCGGGTATAACTACAATGAGCAGTTCTTC.

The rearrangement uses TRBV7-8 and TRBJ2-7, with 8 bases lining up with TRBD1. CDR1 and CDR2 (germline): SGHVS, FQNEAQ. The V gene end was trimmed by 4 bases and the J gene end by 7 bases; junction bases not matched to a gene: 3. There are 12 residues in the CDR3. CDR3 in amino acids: CASSYGQGEQYF. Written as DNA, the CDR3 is TGTGCCAGCAGCTACGGACAGGGTGAGCAGTACTTC.

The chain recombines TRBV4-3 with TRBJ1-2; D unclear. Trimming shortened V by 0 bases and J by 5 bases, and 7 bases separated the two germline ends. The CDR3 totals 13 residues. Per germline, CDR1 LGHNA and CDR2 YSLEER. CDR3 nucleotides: TGCGCCAGCAGCCAAGATTCCCTATATGGCTACACCTTC. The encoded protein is CASSQDSLYGYTF.

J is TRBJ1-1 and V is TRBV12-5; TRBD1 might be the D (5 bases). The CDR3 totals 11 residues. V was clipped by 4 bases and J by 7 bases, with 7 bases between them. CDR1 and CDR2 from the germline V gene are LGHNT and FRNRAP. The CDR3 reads CASGWDREAFF. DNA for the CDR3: TGTGCTAGTGGTTGGGACCGTGAAGCTTTCTTT.

In nucleotides, the CDR3 is TGTGCCAGCAGCGAACGACCAACATGGGGCCTGTTTTTT. This encodes CASSERPTWGLFF. The gene calls are TRBV7-2 and TRBJ1-4, with D tentatively TRBD1 (5 bases). Germline V gene lookup returns CDR1 SGHTA and CDR2 FQGNSA. This CDR3 has 13 residues. V lost 5 bases and J lost 14, with 18 bases in between. Using reference TRBV7-2 and TRBJ1-4 for the parts outside the CDR3, the full variable domain is GAGVSQSPSNKVTEKGKDVELRCDPISGHTALYWYRQSLGQGLEFLIYFQGNSAPDKSGLPSDRFSAERTGGSVSTLTIQRTQQEDSAVYLCASSERPTWGLFFGSGTQLSVL.